This T cell receptor (beta chain) was captured by sequencing in a study of CD8+CD57+ T cells in acquired aplastic anemia. On the study more broadly: Sorting CD4+ and CD8+ cells gave DNA averaging about 3.1 ug.

CD8+CD57+ cell expansion had been shown by flow cytometry in patients chosen for sequencing. As a group, the patients uniformly had severe acquired aplastic anemia. With respect to this clonotype: Its specificity is unknown. The CDR3 carries no conserved terminal phenylalanine or tryptophan, so it likely arises from a read error.

Overall study findings and caveats: Patients had around 28 CD8+ CDR3 sequences in common with controls (the shared set).

Germline CDR1 and CDR2: SGHTA and FQGTGA. V was trimmed by 5 bases and J by 0 bases, leaving 17 bases between them. The CDR3 totals 17 residues. Investigators profiled TCR beta VDJ and CDR3 from genomic DNA template. TCRdb fed the reads into MiXCR, producing one record per CDR3 protein. Of under 500,000 distinct CDR3 sequences in the sample, around 30% were seen once. This rearrangement joins TRBV7-3 to TRBJ1-3, with unresolved D. The TCR originated in a human donor with aplastic anemia. Sequenced sample: sorted CD4+, CD8+, or CD8+CD57+ T cells (not recorded which) from PBMCs. DNA of the CDR3: TGTGCCAGCAGCCAAAACCGGCAGCGGAACTCTGGAAACACCATATATTCT. The encoded protein is CASSQNRQRNSGNTIYS.